This T cell receptor beta chain was recovered during a study of shared clonotypes between healthy human individuals. The CDR3 totals 14 residues. Germline V gene sequence: CDR1 MNHNY, CDR2 SVGAGI (reference sequence). Between the trimmed V and J ends, which lost 7 bases and 5 bases, there was a span of 15 bases. Clones were sequenced by immunoSEQ multiplex PCR, and TCRdb holds only the in-frame ones, with some missing. The table records about 1.1 million clones, around three quarters of them present only once. The V gene is TRBV6-6, the J gene TRBJ1-3; no firm D call. Input material: memory CD4+ T cells from PBMCs. The subset was: CD45RA-negative fraction. This clonotype was sampled from a man between 18 and 29 years old in good health. Some clones in this sample may be carry-over from other donors' samples. The CDR3 protein is CASTPLSDRNTIYF. The CDR3 nucleotides read TGTGCCAGCACCCCCCTATCTGATAGAAACACCATATATTTT.